These 21 T cell receptor beta chains were sequenced from one sample in a study of shared clonotypes between healthy human individuals. Profiling relied on immunoSEQ multiplex PCR, and the TCRdb table lists in-frame clones only, not all of them. The data contain some 490,000 clones, 60% to 80% of them singletons. The source material was PBMCs. The receptor set was obtained from a woman aged 40 to 50 in good health. Some clones in this sample may be carry-over from other donors' samples.

This chain uses TRBV5-1 with TRBJ2-3; 9 nucleotides line up with TRBD1. With 4 bases clipped from V and 1 base from J, the junction kept 7 bases outside the gene matches. The CDR3 runs to 16 residues. From germline, CDR1 is SGHRS and CDR2 YFSETQ. This chain's CDR3 is CASSVGDRDGTDTQYF. In DNA form, the CDR3 reads TGCGCCAGCAGCGTAGGGGACAGGGATGGCACAGATACGCAGTATTTT.

The chain links TRBV7-9 to TRBJ2-7; TRBD1 agrees at 7 bases. CDR3 size: 15 residues. The ends lost 10 bases at V and 0 bases at J; junction bases unmatched: 12. Germline V gives CDR1 SEHNR, CDR2 FQNEAQ (reference sequence). The CDR3 region is CAITPDRALSYEQYF. In DNA, the CDR3 is TGTGCCATCACCCCCGACAGGGCCCTCTCCTACGAGCAGTACTTC.

This chain joins TRBV7-2 and TRBJ2-7; 8 nucleotides match TRBD1. From germline, CDR1 is SGHTA and CDR2 FQGNSA. This CDR3 region has 17 residues. The junction had 11 bases not matched to a gene; V was cut back by 2 bases and J by 2 bases. The CDR3 here is CASSLRVGGQVTYEQYF. CDR3 nucleotide sequence: TGTGCCAGCAGCTTACGCGTGGGGGGACAGGTAACCTACGAGCAGTACTTC.

This chain links TRBV6-5 with TRBJ1-2; D gene uncertain. Per germline, CDR1 MNHEY and CDR2 SVGAGI. The CDR3 contains 14 residues. The V end was cut by 0 bases, the J end by 4 bases, with 9 bases between. This CDR3 reads CASSYSIGSYGYTF. The CDR3 DNA sequence: TGTGCCAGCAGTTACTCGATAGGGTCCTATGGCTACACCTTC.

The V and J genes are TRBV28 and TRBJ2-7; perhaps TRBD1 as D (6 bases). Trimming took 5 bases from V and 3 from J, leaving 17 bases between them. The germline V gene has CDR1 MDHEN and CDR2 SYDVKM. There are 15 residues in the CDR3. DNA of the CDR3: TGTGCCAGCAGTCAACCCGGGACATCGGGCTACGAGCAGTACTTC. This encodes CASSQPGTSGYEQYF.

As DNA, the CDR3 is TGTGCCAGCGCTAAGTCCCTTGGATTGTGGACCGCCGGTGAAGAGCAGTACTTC. Its translation: CASAKSLGLWTAGEEQYF. The rearrangement uses TRBV5-8 and TRBJ2-7; no definite D call. CDR1 is SGHTS, CDR2 YDEGEE, per germline. The CDR3 loop spans 18 amino acids. V was clipped by 7 bases and J by 7 bases, with 33 bases between them.

This rearrangement joins TRBV6-1 to TRBJ2-1; D assignment may be TRBD1 or TRBD2 (5 bases each). The CDR3 runs 15 residues. V was pared by 1 base and J by 9 bases, with 16 bases between. CDR1 and CDR2 from the germline V gene are MNHNS and SASEGT. The CDR3 spells CASSEVGVPPTEQFF. The DNA for the CDR3 is TGTGCCAGCAGTGAAGTGGGGGTCCCCCCTACTGAGCAGTTCTTC.

The CDR3 reads CASSSRYGGYNQPQHF. For the CDR3, the DNA is TGTGCCAGCAGCTCGCGGTATGGGGGATACAATCAGCCCCAGCATTTT. The chain couples TRBV5-8 to TRBJ1-5, with a weak D call TRBD1 (5 bases). Germline CDR1 is SGHTS and CDR2 is YDEGEE. CDR3 size: 16 residues. The V end was cut by 3 bases, the J end by 3 bases, with 16 bases between.

The V gene is TRBV10-3, the J gene TRBJ1-4; 7 nucleotides line up with TRBD1. The CDR3 contains 15 residues. With V trimmed by 3 bases and J by 10 bases, 11 bases remained unmatched. The germline CDR1 and CDR2 sequences are ENHRY and SYGVKD. Here the CDR3 DNA reads TGTGCCATCAGTGAAACTACAGGGGCCTTGGGAAAACTGTTTTTT. Its translation: CAISETTGALGKLFF.

The chain combines TRBV6-1 with TRBJ1-5, with 8 bases that match TRBD1. The CDR3 runs to 15 residues. J was trimmed by 3 bases and V by 6 bases; bases with no gene match: 7. Looked up from germline, CDR1 is MNHNS and CDR2 is SASEGT. DNA for the CDR3: TGTGCCAGCAGGAGAACGGGACAGGCCAATCAGCCCCAGCATTTT. It translates to CASRRTGQANQPQHF.

V usage is TRBV4-1 and J usage is TRBJ2-7, with D unresolved. Trimming pared 1 base from V and 3 bases from J, leaving 7 bases between. CDR1 MGHRA and CDR2 YSYEKL come from the germline V gene. The CDR3 spans 13 residues. CDR3 sequence: CASSQGQNYEQYF. The DNA for the CDR3 is TGCGCCAGCAGCCAAGGCCAAAACTACGAGCAGTACTTC.

This sequence joins TRBV19 and TRBJ1-3; D not certain. Germline V gene sequence: CDR1 LNHDA, CDR2 SQIVND (reference sequence). V was trimmed by 3 bases and J by 4 bases, leaving 7 bases between them. The CDR3 is 13 amino acids. The CDR3, as DNA: TGTGCCAGTAGTATTGATTCCGGAAACACCATATATTTT. This codes for CASSIDSGNTIYF.

The chain couples TRBV7-3 to TRBJ1-2; D uncertain. The V end lost 2 bases, the J end lost 4 bases, and 5 bases lay between the germline ends. Germline V lookup: CDR1 SGHTA, CDR2 FQGTGA. The CDR3 extends over 12 amino acids. CDR3 bases: TGTGCCAGCAGCTTATCCGGCTATGGCTACACCTTC. Its translation is CASSLSGYGYTF.

The chain links TRBV7-8 to TRBJ2-1; 7 bases align to TRBD2. This CDR3 is 13 amino acids long. The V gene end was trimmed by 5 bases and the J gene end by 7 bases; junction bases not matched to a gene: 5. Germline CDR1 is SGHVS and CDR2 is FQNEAQ. CDR3 loop: CASSRLAENEQFF. In nucleotides, the CDR3 is TGTGCCAGCAGCCGACTAGCCGAAAATGAGCAGTTCTTC.

This CDR3 is CASSSGGGADTQYF. The CDR3 DNA reads TGTGCCAGCAGTTCTGGAGGGGGGGCAGATACGCAGTATTTT. V and J are TRBV28 and TRBJ2-3; tentatively, D is TRBD2 (7 bases). The ends were cut back, 4 bases at V and 4 bases at J, with 12 bases in the middle. The CDR3 has 14 residues. Germline CDR1 reads MDHEN; CDR2 reads SYDVKM.

This clone was observed a few times. The rearrangement links TRBV29-1 to TRBJ1-2; D perhaps matches TRBD1 (6 bases). V was trimmed by 6 bases and J by 3 bases, leaving 17 bases between them. Germline CDR1 is SQVTM and CDR2 is ANQGSEA. CDR3 size: 14 residues. CDR3 bases: TGCAGCGTCGCGTCGTGGGGGCGCGACTATGGCTACACCTTC. Its protein product is CSVASWGRDYGYTF.

The CDR3 DNA follows: TGTGCCAGCAGCTCCTTAGCGGGAGGCTACAATGAGCAGTTCTTC. The encoded protein is CASSSLAGGYNEQFF. The chain couples TRBV7-6 to TRBJ2-1; 10 positions match TRBD2. Germline V CDR1 and CDR2: SGHVS, FNYEAQ. J was trimmed by 3 bases and V by 4 bases; bases with no gene match: 3. This CDR3 region has 15 residues.

The rearrangement links TRBV18 to TRBJ2-3; no clear D gene. V dropped 6 bases and J dropped 0 bases, with 19 bases sitting between them. CDR3 size: 17 residues. The germline gives CDR1 KGHSH, CDR2 LQKENI. The CDR3 nucleotides are TGTGCCAGCTCCCTCCGGCGCGGTGGTTCTAGCACAGATACGCAGTATTTT. This codes for CASSLRRGGSSTDTQYF.

This chain connects TRBV7-3 to TRBJ2-4; weak D call: TRBD2 (5 bases). Germline loops: CDR1 SGHTA, CDR2 FQGTGA. This CDR3 has 15 residues. V was cut by 4 bases and J by 0 bases, with 10 bases left in between. The CDR3: CASSWIGLAKNIQYF. CDR3 sequence (DNA): TGTGCCAGCAGCTGGATCGGACTAGCCAAAAACATTCAGTACTTC.

This chain uses TRBV6-1 with TRBJ2-1, with 15 bases that match TRBD2. CDR1 is MNHNS, CDR2 SASEGT, per germline. The junction had 7 bases not matched to a gene; V was cut back by 7 bases and J by 12 bases. The CDR3 spans 14 residues. CDR3 protein: CASTTGTSGRTQFF. CDR3 DNA: TGTGCCAGCACTACCGGGACTAGCGGGAGGACGCAGTTCTTC.

The chain employs TRBV5-5 and TRBJ1-2, with 7 bases aligning to TRBD1. Germline trimming cut 4 bases from V and 6 bases from J; bases unmatched to any gene: 9. CDR3 length equals 14 residues. Germline loops: CDR1 SGHKS, CDR2 YYEKEE (reference sequence). This CDR3 reads CASSPGRGLHGYTF. Here the CDR3 DNA reads TGTGCCAGCAGCCCCGGGAGGGGGCTACATGGCTACACCTTC.